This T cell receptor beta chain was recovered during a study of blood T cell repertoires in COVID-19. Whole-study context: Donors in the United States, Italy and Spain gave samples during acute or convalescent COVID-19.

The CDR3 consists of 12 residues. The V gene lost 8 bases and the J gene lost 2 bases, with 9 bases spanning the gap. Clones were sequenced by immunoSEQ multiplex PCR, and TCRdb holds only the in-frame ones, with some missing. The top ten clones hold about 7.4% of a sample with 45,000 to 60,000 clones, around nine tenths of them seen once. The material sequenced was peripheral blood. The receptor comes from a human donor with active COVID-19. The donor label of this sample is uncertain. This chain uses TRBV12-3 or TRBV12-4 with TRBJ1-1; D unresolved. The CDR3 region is CASSNSNTEAFF. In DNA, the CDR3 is TGTGCCAGCTCGAACAGCAACACTGAAGCTTTCTTT.